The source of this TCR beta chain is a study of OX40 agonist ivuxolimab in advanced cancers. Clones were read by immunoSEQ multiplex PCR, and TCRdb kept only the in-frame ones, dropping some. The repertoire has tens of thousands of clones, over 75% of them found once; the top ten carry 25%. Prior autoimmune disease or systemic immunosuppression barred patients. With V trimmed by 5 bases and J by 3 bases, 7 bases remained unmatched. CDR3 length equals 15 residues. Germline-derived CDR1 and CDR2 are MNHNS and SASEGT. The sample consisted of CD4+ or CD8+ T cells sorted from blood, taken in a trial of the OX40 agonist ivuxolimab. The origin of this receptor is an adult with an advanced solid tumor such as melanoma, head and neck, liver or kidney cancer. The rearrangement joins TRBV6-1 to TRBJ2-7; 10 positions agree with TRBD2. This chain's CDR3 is CASSPIAGGYYEQYF. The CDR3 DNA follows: TGTGCCAGCAGTCCTATAGCGGGAGGTTACTACGAGCAGTACTTC.